The rows below give T cell receptor beta chains drawn from one sample of a study of T-cell memory formation after mild COVID-19. A single record per CDR3 protein comes from TCRdb applying MiXCR to the 5' RACE reads. The sample lists about 190,000 distinct CDR3 sequences, roughly 18% occurring once. Sequencing was performed on PBMCs or a T cell subset sorted from them (not recorded which). These receptors all come from an adult woman who had mild COVID-19 (a few samples of this study predate the infection). Cell type and time point are not known. Both conserved end residues are part of each CDR3. The D gene is left open where the match is weak. The size entry is marked missing in some rows and otherwise reads once, few, many or a size class.

D	J	size	V	CDR3	DNA
TRBD2	TRBJ2-5	few	TRBV6-2/TRBV6-3	CASTRLAGQETQYF	TGTGCCAGCACTAGACTAGCGGGGCAAGAGACCCAGTACTTC
-	TRBJ2-7	few	TRBV30	CAWSEGFEQYF	TGTGCCTGGAGTGAAGGGTTCGAGCAGTACTTC
-	TRBJ2-5	few	TRBV7-2	CASSLGGAKTQYF	TGTGCCAGCAGCTTAGGCGGCGCTAAGACCCAGTACTTC
TRBD2	TRBJ2-3	few	TRBV7-2	CASSSDWAGGADTQYF	TGTGCCAGCAGCTCGGATTGGGCGGGAGGGGCAGATACGCAGTATTTT
-	TRBJ1-4	few	TRBV5-1	CASSLEVGEKLFF	TGCGCCAGCAGCTTGGAAGTGGGTGAAAAACTGTTTTTT
-	TRBJ2-2	-	TRBV12-3/TRBV12-4	CASSLRDTGELFF	TGTGCCAGCAGTTTGAGAGACACCGGGGAGCTGTTTTTT
-	TRBJ2-7	-	TRBV10-3	CATTEAAMYEQYF	TGTGCCACCACCGAAGCGGCGATGTACGAGCAGTACTTC
TRBD2	TRBJ2-3	few	TRBV24-1	CATSGLAGRGDTQYF	TGTGCCACCAGTGGGTTAGCGGGGAGAGGAGATACGCAGTATTTT
TRBD2	TRBJ2-1	few	TRBV6-5	CASSYSPSGSGNEQFF	TGTGCCAGCAGTTACTCGCCTAGCGGGAGCGGAAATGAGCAGTTCTTC
TRBD1	TRBJ2-2	-	TRBV7-9	CASSSSGQGRTGELFF	TGTGCCAGCAGCTCTTCGGGACAGGGTCGAACCGGGGAGCTGTTTTTT
-	TRBJ2-3	-	TRBV25-1	CASSEQADTQYF	TGTGCCAGCAGTGAGCAGGCAGATACGCAGTATTTT
TRBD2	TRBJ2-7	many	TRBV7-9	CASSRGTNRYEQYF	TGTGCCAGCAGCCGCGGGACTAATCGGTACGAGCAGTACTTC
-	TRBJ2-3	-	TRBV7-2	CASSLEREDTQYF	TGTGCCAGCAGTTTGGAACGGGAGGATACGCAGTATTTT
-	TRBJ2-2	-	TRBV30	CAWRGGSVTGELFF	TGTGCCTGGAGAGGGGGTTCGGTCACCGGGGAGCTGTTTTTT
-	TRBJ2-7	few	TRBV19	CASSSPGNPYEQYF	TGTGCCAGTAGCTCCCCCGGGAACCCCTACGAGCAGTACTTC
-	TRBJ1-1	-	TRBV24-1	CATAGRNTEAFF	TGTGCCACCGCAGGGAGGAACACTGAAGCTTTCTTT
-	TRBJ1-1	-	TRBV27	CASSPRVLRNTEAFF	TGTGCCAGCAGTCCTCGGGTCCTCCGGAACACTGAAGCTTTCTTT
TRBD1	TRBJ2-3	few	TRBV12-3/TRBV12-4	CASSSGQATDTQYF	TGTGCCAGCAGTTCGGGACAGGCCACAGATACGCAGTATTTT
-	TRBJ1-1	few	TRBV10-3	CATNLQWNTEAFF	TGTGCCACCAATCTCCAGTGGAACACTGAAGCTTTCTTT
TRBD2	TRBJ2-7	-	TRBV18	CASSPGLAASYEQYF	TGTGCCAGCTCACCAGGACTAGCGGCATCCTACGAGCAGTACTTC
-	TRBJ1-3	many	TRBV7-9	CAGGLSSGNTIYF	TGTGCAGGAGGGCTTAGCTCTGGAAACACCATATATTTT
TRBD2	TRBJ2-7	few	TRBV6-5	CASSTRAGVFYEQYF	TGTGCCAGCAGTACGAGAGCGGGAGTATTCTACGAGCAGTACTTC
-	TRBJ1-5	-	TRBV19	CASTIRDSNQPQHF	TGTGCCAGTACCATAAGGGACAGCAATCAGCCCCAGCATTTT
-	TRBJ1-1	few	TRBV7-9	CASSLELSRNTEAFF	TGTGCCAGCAGCTTAGAACTCTCAAGGAACACTGAAGCTTTCTTT
-	TRBJ2-3	once	TRBV19	CASTHRGLSTDTQYF	TGTGCCAGTACCCATAGGGGTCTTAGCACAGATACGCAGTATTTT